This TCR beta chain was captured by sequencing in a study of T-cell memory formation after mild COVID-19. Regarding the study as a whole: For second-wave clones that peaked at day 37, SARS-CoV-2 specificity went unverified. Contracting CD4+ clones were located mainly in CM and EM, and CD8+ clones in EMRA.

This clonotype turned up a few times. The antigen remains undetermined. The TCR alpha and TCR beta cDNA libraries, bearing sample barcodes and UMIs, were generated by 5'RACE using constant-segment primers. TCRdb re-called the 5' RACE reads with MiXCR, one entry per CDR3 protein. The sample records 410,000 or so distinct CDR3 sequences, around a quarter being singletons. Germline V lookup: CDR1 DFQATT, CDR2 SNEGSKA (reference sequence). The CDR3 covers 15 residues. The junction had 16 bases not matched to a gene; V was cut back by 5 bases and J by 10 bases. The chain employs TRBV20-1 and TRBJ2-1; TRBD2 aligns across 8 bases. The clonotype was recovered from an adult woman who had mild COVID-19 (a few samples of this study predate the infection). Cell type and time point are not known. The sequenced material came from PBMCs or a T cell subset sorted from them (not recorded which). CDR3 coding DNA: TGCAGTGCTTCCCGAGCGTGGGGAACGGGGGGGGAGCAGTTCTTC. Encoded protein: CSASRAWGTGGEQFF.